This record covers a single T cell receptor beta chain. This entry belongs to a study of blood T cell repertoires in COVID-19. About the study: Whether acute or convalescent, the COVID-19 samples came from the United States, Italy and Spain. Sources were T cells, B-cell-depleted T cells, or PBMCs; the material itself was cDNA or gDNA.

The junction had 6 bases not matched to a gene; V was cut back by 1 base and J by 2 bases. The CDR3 is made up of 16 amino acids. Per germline, CDR1 MNHEY and CDR2 SVGAGI. In the authors' methods: Using reference gene primer amplification, nucleated cell counts were estimated. Some clones are missing from TCRdb's copy, which holds only in-frame ones; the method was immunoSEQ multiplex PCR. The V and J calls and the clone size are those of that table, but D and trimming were determined from the DNA. Of 250,000 or so clones detected, approximately 80% appear once; the ten largest clones hold approximately 3.5%.

The sample was peripheral blood. The chain combines TRBV6-5 with TRBJ2-5; TRBD2 matches at 8 bases. This clonotype was sampled from a woman aged 18-29 years with acute or convalescent COVID-19. The CDR3 nucleotides read TGTGCCAGCAGTTACTTTCCAGCGGGAGCGCAAGAGACCCAGTACTTC. This encodes CASSYFPAGAQETQYF.